A single sample gave rise to the 26 T cell receptor beta chains below, sequenced in a study of T cell changes during pregnancy in multiple sclerosis. Profiled with immunoSEQ multiplex PCR; TCRdb holds only in-frame clones, not every one. The table lists 58,000 or so clones, 75% to 95% of them singletons, with roughly 2.1% in the top ten. Sample: peripheral blood, taken in the first trimester of pregnancy. All receptors derive from a female donor in good health, enrolled as a control in a pregnancy study.

The V and J genes are TRBV18 and TRBJ2-5; possibly TRBD1 for D (5 bases). Trimming removed 4 bases at V and 4 bases at J, with 13 bases between. This CDR3 has 14 residues. CDR1 KGHSH and CDR2 LQKENI come from the germline V gene. DNA of the CDR3: TGTGCCAGCTCACGGGGAACAGGTGTAGAGACCCAGTACTTC. Amino acids: CASSRGTGVETQYF.

This chain connects TRBV30 to TRBJ1-4; D gene ambiguous. Trimming took 2 bases from V and 0 from J, leaving 10 bases between them. CDR3 size: 15 residues. From germline, CDR1 is GTSNPN and CDR2 SVGIG (reference sequence). DNA of the CDR3: TGTGCCTGGAGTAAAGGAGACGCAACTAATGAAAAACTGTTTTTT. Its translation is CAWSKGDATNEKLFF.

The chain employs TRBV18 and TRBJ2-1; possibly TRBD2 for D (5 bases). This CDR3 has 15 amino acids. CDR1 is KGHSH, CDR2 LQKENI, per germline. V gave up 2 bases and J gave up 7 bases, with 15 bases separating them. The chain's CDR3 is CASSPVSGPLNEQFF. The CDR3, as DNA: TGTGCCAGCTCACCAGTGAGCGGACCTCTGAATGAGCAGTTCTTC.

The CDR3 region has the DNA TGTGCCAGCAGCTGGGACAGGTTTAGGGGCGAGCAGTACTTC. Amino acid sequence: CASSWDRFRGEQYF. V and J are TRBV7-8 and TRBJ2-7, with 8 positions matching TRBD1. The V and J ends lost 4 bases and 6 bases, in that order; junction bases with no gene match: 8. Looked up from germline, CDR1 is SGHVS and CDR2 is FQNEAQ. The CDR3 is made up of 14 amino acids.

The genes are TRBV19 and TRBJ2-5; TRBD2 agrees at 9 bases. From germline, CDR1 is LNHDA and CDR2 SQIVND (reference sequence). The V segment lost 0 bases and the J segment 2 bases; nucleotides outside the gene matches: 13. The CDR3 length is 19 residues. Here the CDR3 reads CASSIDLGLAGSEQETQYF. The CDR3 DNA reads TGTGCCAGTAGTATAGATCTTGGGCTAGCGGGATCGGAACAAGAGACCCAGTACTTC.

The rearrangement joins TRBV28 to TRBJ1-1; no definite D call. There are 16 residues in the CDR3. CDR1 MDHEN and CDR2 SYDVKM come from the germline V gene. V was shortened by 2 bases and J by 0 bases, with 13 bases between the two germline ends. CDR3 in DNA: TGTGCCAGCAGTTTACCGACTAATGGGGTGAACACTGAAGCTTTCTTT. It yields the protein CASSLPTNGVNTEAFF.

This clone was seen only once. V and J are TRBV5-1 and TRBJ2-7, with TRBD2 matching 11 bases. Per germline, CDR1 SGHRS and CDR2 YFSETQ. Trimming took 0 bases from V and 5 from J; bases not matched to a gene: 10. The CDR3 runs 17 residues. The CDR3 DNA reads TGCGCCAGCAGCTTGGGGGGGACTAGCGGCCCCCGGGACGAGCAGTACTTC. Its protein product is CASSLGGTSGPRDEQYF.

The V and J genes are TRBV11-3 and TRBJ2-1; D remains ambiguous. The CDR3 totals 13 residues. Trimming took off 3 bases at V and 5 bases at J, with 8 bases between the two ends. Germline V CDR1 and CDR2: SGHNT, YENEEA. In DNA, the CDR3 is TGTGCCAGCAGCTTGGGCACTCACAATGAGCAGTTCTTC. It translates to CASSLGTHNEQFF.

This rearrangement joins TRBV28 to TRBJ2-7; D uncertain. The CDR3 loop spans 11 amino acids. V lost 7 bases to trimming and J lost 7 bases, with 11 bases between them. Per the germline V gene, CDR1 is MDHEN and CDR2 is SYDVKM. The CDR3 spells CASKTPREQYF. The CDR3 coding sequence is TGTGCCAGCAAAACCCCTCGGGAGCAGTACTTC.

The chain recombines TRBV28 with TRBJ1-2, with D unresolved. Germline V lookup: CDR1 MDHEN, CDR2 SYDVKM. V was shortened by 6 bases and J by 0 bases, with 8 bases between the two germline ends. The CDR3 length is 13 residues. The CDR3 loop is CASRTEANYGYTF. The CDR3 DNA is TGTGCCAGCAGGACTGAAGCTAACTATGGCTACACCTTC.

The V gene is TRBV6-5, the J gene TRBJ1-1; tentatively, D is TRBD1 (5 bases). V dropped 5 bases and J dropped 0 bases, with 7 bases sitting between them. Per germline, CDR1 MNHEY and CDR2 SVGAGI. This CDR3 comprises 13 residues. The CDR3 loop reads CASSPGMNTEAFF. The CDR3 DNA reads TGTGCCAGCAGTCCAGGGATGAACACTGAAGCTTTCTTT.

This chain connects TRBV19 to TRBJ1-3, with D unclear. The V and J ends lost 5 bases and 0 bases respectively, with 11 bases between them. From germline, CDR1 is LNHDA and CDR2 SQIVND (reference sequence). The CDR3 contains 15 residues. CDR3 protein: CASSLTTSSGNTIYF. The DNA for the CDR3 is TGTGCCAGTAGTCTGACGACAAGCTCTGGAAACACCATATATTTT.

The chain is built from TRBV7-9 and TRBJ1-1, with D possibly TRBD1 on 6 matching bases. Germline CDR1 reads SEHNR; CDR2 reads FQNEAQ (reference sequence). V shed 4 bases and J shed 4 bases, with 10 bases lying between them. This CDR3 region has 13 residues. CDR3 sequence: CASSSQGGTEAFF. The CDR3 DNA reads as TGTGCCAGCAGCTCCCAAGGGGGCACTGAAGCTTTCTTT.

In the case of this clone: The junction differs from germline at one of its ends, possibly a read error. The chain joins TRBV2 to TRBJ2-7; perhaps TRBD2 as D (6 bases). The CDR3 runs 13 residues. Per germline, CDR1 SNHLY and CDR2 FYNNEI. This CDR3 reads CASSAGWGTGVPF. The CDR3, as DNA: TGTGCCAGCAGTGCAGGTTGGGGGACGGGAGTACCCTTC.

The chain has TRBV5-1 and TRBJ1-3; 7 bases are a match to TRBD1. The V gene's germline CDR1 is SGHRS and CDR2 YFSETQ. V shed 4 bases and J 2 bases; nucleotides not matched to a gene: 3. This CDR3 region has 14 residues. The DNA for the CDR3 is TGCGCCAGCAGCACGACAGGGACTGGAAACACCATATATTTT. It encodes CASSTTGTGNTIYF.

As regards this clone: Just one base apart from a much larger clone, this may be a read error. The chain recombines TRBV2 with TRBJ1-2, with TRBD1 identical over 7 bases. The CDR3 spans 13 residues. Losses at the gene ends were 2 bases for V and 3 bases for J; bases not matched to a gene: 0. The germline V gene encodes CDR1 SNHLY and CDR2 FYNNEI. This chain's CDR3 is CASSETGDYGYTF. CDR3 coding DNA: TGTGCCAGCAGTGAAACAGGGGACTATGGCTACACCTTC.

The chain has TRBV5-6 and TRBJ1-1, with 7 bases fitting TRBD1. Unmatched junction bases numbered 18, after V lost 4 bases and J lost 6 bases. This CDR3 region has 17 residues. Germline-derived CDR1 and CDR2 are SGHDT and YYEEEE. CDR3 protein: CASSPITPIDRVPEAFF. The CDR3 DNA reads TGTGCCAGCAGCCCGATAACGCCTATCGACAGGGTCCCTGAAGCTTTCTTT.

The chain joins TRBV5-5 to TRBJ2-7; no firm D call. This CDR3 contains 12 residues. V shed 0 bases and J shed 4 bases, with 5 bases lying between them. Germline V CDR1 and CDR2: SGHKS, YYEKEE (reference sequence). This CDR3 is CASSLDWYEQYF. The CDR3 nucleotides are TGTGCCAGCAGCTTGGACTGGTACGAGCAGTACTTC.

The chain employs TRBV6-5 and TRBJ1-1; D gene uncertain. The ends were cut back, 0 bases at V and 0 bases at J, with 5 bases in the middle. Germline loops: CDR1 MNHEY, CDR2 SVGAGI. The CDR3 contains 14 residues. The CDR3 DNA sequence: TGTGCCAGCAGTTACTCGACTATGAACACTGAAGCTTTCTTT. Translating it yields CASSYSTMNTEAFF.

The chain couples TRBV5-1 to TRBJ1-1, with D possibly TRBD1 on 5 matching bases. Germline CDR1 and CDR2: SGHRS and YFSETQ. The CDR3 is 14 amino acids. The V end lost 5 bases, the J end lost 1 base, and 12 bases lay between the germline ends. The CDR3 DNA follows: TGCGCCAGCAGATTTTCGACAGCGAACACTGAAGCTTTCTTT. It encodes CASRFSTANTEAFF.

The rearrangement uses TRBV27 and TRBJ1-1; no definite D call. The length of the CDR3 is 16 residues. V lost 5 bases and J lost 0, with 16 bases in between. Germline values: CDR1 MNHEY, CDR2 SMNVEV (reference sequence). The CDR3 protein is CASSPRVSPLNTEAFF. The DNA for the CDR3 is TGTGCCAGCAGTCCCCGGGTGAGCCCTCTGAACACTGAAGCTTTCTTT.

The V gene is TRBV5-1, the J gene TRBJ2-7; tentatively, D is TRBD1 (6 bases). The V and J ends lost 4 bases and 6 bases respectively, with 11 bases between them. CDR3 length: 12 residues. Germline loops: CDR1 SGHRS, CDR2 YFSETQ. In DNA, the CDR3 is TGCGCCAGCAGCATGACAGGCTCCGAGCAGTACTTC. Translated: CASSMTGSEQYF.

The J gene is TRBJ1-2, the V gene TRBV19, with 11 bases fitting TRBD1. The CDR3 is 14 amino acids. The germline gives CDR1 LNHDA, CDR2 SQIVND (reference sequence). The V and J ends lost 11 bases and 4 bases, in that order; junction bases with no gene match: 9. DNA of the CDR3: TGTGCCTCCCGGGACAGGGGGGTAGGCTATGGCTACACCTTC. Its protein is CASRDRGVGYGYTF.

J is TRBJ2-3 and V is TRBV7-3; D remains ambiguous. Trimming pared 4 bases from V and 1 base from J, leaving 21 bases between. The CDR3 runs 18 residues. Germline loops: CDR1 SGHTA, CDR2 FQGTGA. Here the CDR3 DNA reads TGTGCCAGCAGCTCCAGATTACGTCCCAAAGAGGGCACAGATACGCAGTATTTT. Translating it yields CASSSRLRPKEGTDTQYF.

This chain uses TRBV6-1 with TRBJ2-7, with D hard to call. From germline, CDR1 is MNHNS and CDR2 SASEGT. The CDR3 is 11 residues long. V gave up 6 bases and J gave up 7 bases, with 10 bases separating them. CDR3 nucleotides: TGTGCCAGCAGCCCCGTAGAGGAGCAGTACTTC. Translated, it gives CASSPVEEQYF.

The V call is TRBV6-1, the J call TRBJ2-1, with TRBD2 matching 8 bases. This CDR3 has 16 residues. Trimming removed 4 bases from V and 8 bases from J; junction bases left unmatched: 13. The V gene's germline CDR1 is MNHNS and CDR2 SASEGT. The CDR3 nucleotides are TGTGCCAGCAGTGCCGGACCGACAGCGGGGGCATATGAGCAGTTCTTC. It specifies CASSAGPTAGAYEQFF.